This TCR beta chain was captured by sequencing in a study of CD8 T cells in ankylosing spondylitis. This clonotype was seen a handful of times. Its antigen remains unidentified. One entry per CDR3 protein results from TCRdb running MiXCR on the 5' RACE reads. The table has just under 550,000 distinct CDR3 sequences, over 9.5% seen once. Study outcomes and limitations: Seemingly characteristic of ankylosing spondylitis blood was a TCR beta motif consisting of roughly 8 highly homologous variants.

Input material: blood, either unsorted or a sorted T cell fraction (not recorded which). The clonotype originates from a male donor with ankylosing spondylitis.

The CDR3 spells CASRLAQLLYEQYV. Written as DNA, the CDR3 is TGTGCCAGCAGGCTTGCCCAACTGCTCTACGAGCAGTACGTC. The chain is built from TRBV2 and TRBJ2-7; no clear D. The germline V gene has CDR1 SNHLY and CDR2 FYNNEI. The V gene lost 6 bases and the J gene lost 3 bases, with 15 bases spanning the gap. The CDR3 loop spans 14 amino acids.